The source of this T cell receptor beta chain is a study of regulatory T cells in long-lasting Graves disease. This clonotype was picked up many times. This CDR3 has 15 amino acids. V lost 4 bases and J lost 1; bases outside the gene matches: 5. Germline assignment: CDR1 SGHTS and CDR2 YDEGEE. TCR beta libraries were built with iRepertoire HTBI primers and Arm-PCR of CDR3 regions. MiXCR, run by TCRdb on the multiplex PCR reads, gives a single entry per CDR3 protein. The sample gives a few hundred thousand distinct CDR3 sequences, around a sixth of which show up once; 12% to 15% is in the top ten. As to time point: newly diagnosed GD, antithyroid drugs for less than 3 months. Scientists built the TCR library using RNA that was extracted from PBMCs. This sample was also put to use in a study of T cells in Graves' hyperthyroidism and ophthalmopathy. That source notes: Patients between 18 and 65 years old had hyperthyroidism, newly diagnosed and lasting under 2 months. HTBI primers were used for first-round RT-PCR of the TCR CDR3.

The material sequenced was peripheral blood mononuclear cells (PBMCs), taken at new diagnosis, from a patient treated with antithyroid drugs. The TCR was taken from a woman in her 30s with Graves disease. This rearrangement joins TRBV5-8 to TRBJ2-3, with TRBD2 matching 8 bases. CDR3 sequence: CASSISAGGTDTQYF. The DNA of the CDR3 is TGTGCCAGCAGCATTTCAGCGGGGGGCACAGATACGCAGTATTTT. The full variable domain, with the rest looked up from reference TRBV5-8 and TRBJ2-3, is EAGVTQSPTHLIKTRGQQATLRCSPISGHTSVYWYQQALGLGLQFLLWYDEGEERNRGNFPPRFSGRQFPNYSSELNVNALELEDSALYLCASSISAGGTDTQYFGPGTRLTVL.